These 6 T cell receptor beta chains were sequenced from one sample in a study of blood T cell repertoires in COVID-19. Repertoires were generated with immunoSEQ multiplex PCR, while TCRdb's copy carries only in-frame clones and drops some. The table records under 20,000 clones, 80% of them present only once. The sequencing sample was made of peripheral blood. These receptors were taken from an elderly man with acute or convalescent COVID-19.

The chain carries TRBV7-2 and TRBJ1-5, with 7 positions matching TRBD1. The CDR3 covers 16 residues. Germline assignment: CDR1 SGHTA and CDR2 FQGNSA. Losses at the gene ends were 4 bases for V and 0 bases for J; bases not matched to a gene: 6. CDR3 loop: CASSYRGGISNQPQHF. CDR3 in DNA: TGTGCCAGCAGCTACAGGGGCGGGATTAGCAATCAGCCCCAGCATTTT.

This clone was seen only a few times. The V call is TRBV18, the J call TRBJ1-1, with D possibly being TRBD1 (6 bases). V gave up 3 bases and J gave up 0 bases, with 17 bases separating them. CDR1 and CDR2 from the germline V gene are KGHSH and LQKENI. The CDR3 extends over 17 amino acids. Written as DNA, the CDR3 is TGTGCCAGCTCACCCATAGCCGGGGGGGACATGAACACTGAAGCTTTCTTT. Protein: CASSPIAGGDMNTEAFF.

The chain has TRBV7-9 and TRBJ1-1; the match to TRBD1 covers 8 bases. The CDR3 has 17 residues. After removal of 5 bases from V and 1 base from J, the junction contained 12 bases not matched to a gene. CDR1 and CDR2 (germline): SEHNR, FQNEAQ (reference sequence). This CDR3 reads CASSPIGRQGRNTEAFF. DNA of the CDR3: TGTGCCAGCAGCCCAATAGGTCGACAGGGGAGGAACACTGAAGCTTTCTTT.

V gene TRBV5-1 combines with J gene TRBJ1-4; D is undetermined. The V end was cut by 0 bases, the J end by 0 bases, with 6 bases between. The germline CDR1 and CDR2 sequences are SGHRS and YFSETQ. The CDR3 spans 15 residues. The CDR3: CASSLAPATNEKLFF. As DNA, the CDR3 is TGCGCCAGCAGCTTGGCTCCCGCAACTAATGAAAAACTGTTTTTT.

The chain links TRBV24-1 to TRBJ2-7; 11 bases map to TRBD1. V dropped 7 bases and J dropped 4; count of bases not matched to a gene: 8. The CDR3 length is 15 residues. Per the germline V gene, CDR1 is KGHDR and CDR2 is SFDVKD. Here the CDR3 DNA reads TGTGCCACCAGGTCGCTGGGACAGGGGGGGTACGAGCAGTACTTC. It yields the protein CATRSLGQGGYEQYF.

The chain recombines TRBV6-2 or TRBV6-3 with TRBJ1-2, with D maybe TRBD1 (6 bases). Per the germline V gene, CDR1 is MNHEY and CDR2 is SVGEGT. V was shortened by 6 bases and J by 2 bases, with 22 bases between the two germline ends. The CDR3 has 17 amino acids. Written as DNA, the CDR3 is TGTGCCAGCAGCAGTAGCCTCTCGAGGACAGAAAACTATGGCTACACCTTC. This encodes CASSSSLSRTENYGYTF.